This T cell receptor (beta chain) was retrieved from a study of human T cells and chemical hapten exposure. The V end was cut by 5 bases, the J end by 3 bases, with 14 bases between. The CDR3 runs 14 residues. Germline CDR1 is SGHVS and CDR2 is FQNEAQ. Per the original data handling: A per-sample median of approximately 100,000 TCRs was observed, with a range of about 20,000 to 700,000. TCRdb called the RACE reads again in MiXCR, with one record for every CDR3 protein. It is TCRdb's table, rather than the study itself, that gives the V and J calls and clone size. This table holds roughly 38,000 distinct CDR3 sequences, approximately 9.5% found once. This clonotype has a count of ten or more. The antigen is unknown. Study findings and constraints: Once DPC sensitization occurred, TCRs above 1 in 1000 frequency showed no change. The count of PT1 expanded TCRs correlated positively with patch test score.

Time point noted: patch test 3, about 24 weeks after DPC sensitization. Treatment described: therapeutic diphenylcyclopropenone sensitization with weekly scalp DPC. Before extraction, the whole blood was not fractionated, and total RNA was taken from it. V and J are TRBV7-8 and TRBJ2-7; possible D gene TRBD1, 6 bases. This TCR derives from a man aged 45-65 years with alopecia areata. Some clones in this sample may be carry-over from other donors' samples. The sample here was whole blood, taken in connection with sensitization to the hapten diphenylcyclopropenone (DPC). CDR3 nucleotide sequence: TGTGCCAGCAGCCTCACAGGGTGGCACTACGAGCAGTACTTC. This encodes CASSLTGWHYEQYF.